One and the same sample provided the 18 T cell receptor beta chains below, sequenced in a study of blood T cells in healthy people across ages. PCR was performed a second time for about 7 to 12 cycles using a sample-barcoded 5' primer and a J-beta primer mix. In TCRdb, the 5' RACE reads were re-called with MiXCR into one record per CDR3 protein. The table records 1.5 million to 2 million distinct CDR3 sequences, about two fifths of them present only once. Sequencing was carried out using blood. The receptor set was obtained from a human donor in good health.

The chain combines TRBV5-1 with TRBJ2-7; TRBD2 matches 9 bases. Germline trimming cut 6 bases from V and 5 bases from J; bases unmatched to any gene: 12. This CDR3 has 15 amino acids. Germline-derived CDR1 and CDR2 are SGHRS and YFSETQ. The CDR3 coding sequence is TGCGCCAGCACTGCCCTAGCGGGGATAGGCGACGAGCAGTACTTC. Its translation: CASTALAGIGDEQYF.

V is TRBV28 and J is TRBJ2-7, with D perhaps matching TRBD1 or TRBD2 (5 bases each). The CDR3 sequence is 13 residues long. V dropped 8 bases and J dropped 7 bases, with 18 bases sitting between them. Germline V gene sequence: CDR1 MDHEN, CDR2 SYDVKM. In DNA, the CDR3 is TGTGCCAGCCAACGGGGCTCACCGTGGGAGCAGTACTTC. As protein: CASQRGSPWEQYF. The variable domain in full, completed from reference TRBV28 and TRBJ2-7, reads DVKVTQSSRYLVKRTGEKVFLECVQDMDHENMFWYRQDPGLGLRLIYFSYDVKMKEKGDIPEGYSVSREKKERFSLILESASTNQTSMYLCASQRGSPWEQYFGPGTRLTVT.

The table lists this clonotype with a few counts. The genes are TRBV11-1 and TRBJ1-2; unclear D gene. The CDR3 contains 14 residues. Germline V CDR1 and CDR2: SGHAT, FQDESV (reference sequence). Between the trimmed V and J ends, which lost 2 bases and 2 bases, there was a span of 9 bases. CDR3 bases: TGTGCCAGCAGCTTACCTTCCGTGAACTATGGCTACACCTTC. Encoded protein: CASSLPSVNYGYTF.

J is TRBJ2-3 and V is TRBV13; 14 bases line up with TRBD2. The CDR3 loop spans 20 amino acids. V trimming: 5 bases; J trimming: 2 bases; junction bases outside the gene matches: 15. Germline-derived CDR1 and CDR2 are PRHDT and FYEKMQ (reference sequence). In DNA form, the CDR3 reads TGTGCCAGCAGCAATGCCGGGACTAGCGGGGGTCGGGTTTTCACAGATACGCAGTATTTT. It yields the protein CASSNAGTSGGRVFTDTQYF.

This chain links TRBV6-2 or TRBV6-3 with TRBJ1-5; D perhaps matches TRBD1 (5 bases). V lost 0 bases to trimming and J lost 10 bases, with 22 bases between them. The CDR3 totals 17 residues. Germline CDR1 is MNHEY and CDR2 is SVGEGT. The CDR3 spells CASSYSDGGGTIRPQHF. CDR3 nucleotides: TGTGCCAGCAGTTACTCCGACGGAGGAGGGACCATTCGACCCCAGCATTTT.

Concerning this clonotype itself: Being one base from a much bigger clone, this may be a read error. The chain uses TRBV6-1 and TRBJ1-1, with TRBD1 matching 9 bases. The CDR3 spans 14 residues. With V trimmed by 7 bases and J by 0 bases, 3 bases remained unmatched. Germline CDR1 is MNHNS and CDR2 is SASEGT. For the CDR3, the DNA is TGTGCCAGCACCTGGGACAGGGTGAACACTGAAGCTTTCTTT. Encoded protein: CASTWDRVNTEAFF.

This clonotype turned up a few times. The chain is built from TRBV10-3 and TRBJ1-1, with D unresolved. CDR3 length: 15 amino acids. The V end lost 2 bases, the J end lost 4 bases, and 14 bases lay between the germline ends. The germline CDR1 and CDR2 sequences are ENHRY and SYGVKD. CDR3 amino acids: CAISESTSRATEAFF. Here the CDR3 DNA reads TGTGCCATCAGTGAGAGCACTTCGAGGGCCACTGAAGCTTTCTTT.

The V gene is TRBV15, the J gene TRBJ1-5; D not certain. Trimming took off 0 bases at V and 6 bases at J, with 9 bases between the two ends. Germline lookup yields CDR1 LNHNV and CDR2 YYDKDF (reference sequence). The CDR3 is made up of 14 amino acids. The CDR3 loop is CATSREGRGQPQHF. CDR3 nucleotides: TGTGCCACCAGCAGAGAGGGCCGGGGTCAGCCCCAGCATTTT. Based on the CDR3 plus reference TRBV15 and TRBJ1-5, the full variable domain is DAMVIQNPRYQVTQFGKPVTLSCSQTLNHNVMYWYQQKSSQAPKLLFHYYDKDFNNEADTPDNFQSRRPNTSFCFLDIRSPGLGDTAMYLCATSREGRGQPQHFGDGTRLSIL.

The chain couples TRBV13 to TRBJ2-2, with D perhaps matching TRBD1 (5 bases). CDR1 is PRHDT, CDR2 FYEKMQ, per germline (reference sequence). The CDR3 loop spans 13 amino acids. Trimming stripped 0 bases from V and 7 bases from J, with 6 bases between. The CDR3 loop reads CASSLGGDGELFF. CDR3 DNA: TGTGCCAGCAGCTTAGGAGGGGACGGGGAGCTGTTTTTT.

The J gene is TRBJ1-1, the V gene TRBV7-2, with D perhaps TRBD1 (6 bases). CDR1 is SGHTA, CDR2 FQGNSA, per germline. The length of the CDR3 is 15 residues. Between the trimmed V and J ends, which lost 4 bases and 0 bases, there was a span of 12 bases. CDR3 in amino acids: CASSSQGPVNTEAFF. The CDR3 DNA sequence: TGTGCCAGCAGCTCACAGGGTCCAGTGAACACTGAAGCTTTCTTT. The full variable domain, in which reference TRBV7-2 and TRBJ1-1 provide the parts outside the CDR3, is GAGVSQSPSNKVTEKGKDVELRCDPISGHTALYWYRQSLGQGLEFLIYFQGNSAPDKSGLPSDRFSAERTGGSVSTLTIQRTQQEDSAVYLCASSSQGPVNTEAFFGQGTRLTVV.

CDR3 bases: TGCGCCAGCAGCTTTACCGAACGGGGTGAGCAGTTCTTC. Translated, it gives CASSFTERGEQFF. V and J are TRBV5-1 and TRBJ2-1; tentatively, D is TRBD2 (5 bases). V lost 2 bases to trimming and J lost 9 bases, with 12 bases between them. This CDR3 has 13 residues. The germline V gene encodes CDR1 SGHRS and CDR2 YFSETQ. Drawing the rest from reference TRBV5-1 and TRBJ2-1, the complete variable domain is KAGVTQTPRYLIKTRGQQVTLSCSPISGHRSVSWYQQTPGQGLQFLFEYFSETQRNKGNFPGRFSGRQFSNSRSEMNVSTLELGDSALYLCASSFTERGEQFFGPGTRLTVL.

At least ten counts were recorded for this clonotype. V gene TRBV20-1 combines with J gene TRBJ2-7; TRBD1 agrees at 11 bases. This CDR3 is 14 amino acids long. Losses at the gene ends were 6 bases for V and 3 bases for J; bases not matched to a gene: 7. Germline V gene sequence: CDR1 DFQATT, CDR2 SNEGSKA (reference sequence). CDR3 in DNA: TGCAGTGCCAGACGGGACAGGGGGAACTACGAGCAGTACTTC. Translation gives CSARRDRGNYEQYF.

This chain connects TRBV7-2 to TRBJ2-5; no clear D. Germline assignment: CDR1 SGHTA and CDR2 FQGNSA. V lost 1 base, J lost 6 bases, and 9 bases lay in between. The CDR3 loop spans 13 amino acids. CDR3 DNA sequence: TGTGCCAGCAGCTTAGATGGTAGACAGACCCAGTACTTC. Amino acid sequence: CASSLDGRQTQYF.

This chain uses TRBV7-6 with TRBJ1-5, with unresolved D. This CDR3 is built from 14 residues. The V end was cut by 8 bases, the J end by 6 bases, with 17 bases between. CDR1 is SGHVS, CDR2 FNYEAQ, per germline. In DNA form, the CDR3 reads TGTGCCAGCTCACTTCGGGAGGGAGGTCAGCCCCAGCATTTT. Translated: CASSLREGGQPQHF.

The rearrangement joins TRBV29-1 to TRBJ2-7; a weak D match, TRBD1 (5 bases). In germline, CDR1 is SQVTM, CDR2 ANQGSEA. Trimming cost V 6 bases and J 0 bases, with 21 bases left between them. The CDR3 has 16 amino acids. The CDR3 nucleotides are TGCAGCGTCATTCGGAAAGGACACCCCCGCTCCTACGAGCAGTACTTC. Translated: CSVIRKGHPRSYEQYF.

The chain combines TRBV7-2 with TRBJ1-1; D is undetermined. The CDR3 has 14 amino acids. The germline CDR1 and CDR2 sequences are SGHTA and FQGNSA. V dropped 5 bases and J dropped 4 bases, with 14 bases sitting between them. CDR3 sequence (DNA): TGTGCCAGCAGCCGGAGTCGGATGGGCACTGAAGCTTTCTTT. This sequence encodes CASSRSRMGTEAFF.

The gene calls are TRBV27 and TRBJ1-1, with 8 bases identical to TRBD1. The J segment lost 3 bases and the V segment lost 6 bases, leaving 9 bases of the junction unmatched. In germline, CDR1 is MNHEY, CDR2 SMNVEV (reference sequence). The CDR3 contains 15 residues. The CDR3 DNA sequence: TGTGCCAGCAGGCCCACCGGGACAGGAGACACTGAAGCTTTCTTT. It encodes CASRPTGTGDTEAFF.

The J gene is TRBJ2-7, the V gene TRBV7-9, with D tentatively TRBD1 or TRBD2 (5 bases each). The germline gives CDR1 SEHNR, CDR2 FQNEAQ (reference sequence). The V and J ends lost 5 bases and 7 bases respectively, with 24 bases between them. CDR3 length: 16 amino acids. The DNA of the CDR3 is TGTGCCAGCAGCGCCTCTGTTGGGGGTAGTGTCTATGAGCAGTACTTC. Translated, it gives CASSASVGGSVYEQYF.